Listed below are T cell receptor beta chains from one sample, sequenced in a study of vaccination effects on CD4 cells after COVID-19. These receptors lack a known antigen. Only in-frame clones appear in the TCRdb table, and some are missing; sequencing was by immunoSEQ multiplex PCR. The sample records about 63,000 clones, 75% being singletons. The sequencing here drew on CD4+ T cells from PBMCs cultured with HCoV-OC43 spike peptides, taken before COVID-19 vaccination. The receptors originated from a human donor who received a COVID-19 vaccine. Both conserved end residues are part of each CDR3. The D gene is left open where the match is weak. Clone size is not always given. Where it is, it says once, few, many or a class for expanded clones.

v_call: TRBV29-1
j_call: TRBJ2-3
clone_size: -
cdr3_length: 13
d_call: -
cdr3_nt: TGCAGCGTTGTGGGGGACATCACAGATACGCAGTATTTT
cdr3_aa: CSVVGDITDTQYF

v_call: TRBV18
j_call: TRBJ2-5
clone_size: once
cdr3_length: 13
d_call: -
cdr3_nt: TGTGCCAGCTCAGCCAACAGGCAAGAGACCCAGTACTTC
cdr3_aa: CASSANRQETQYF

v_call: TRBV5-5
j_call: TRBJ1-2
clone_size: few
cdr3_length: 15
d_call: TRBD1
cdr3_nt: TGTGCCAGCAGCTGGACAGGGGGGTCCCTCTATGGCTACACCTTC
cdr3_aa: CASSWTGGSLYGYTF

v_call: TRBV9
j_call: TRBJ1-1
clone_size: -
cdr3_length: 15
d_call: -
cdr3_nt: TGTGCCAGCAGCACTTTGGGGCAGGGAGTCACTGAAGCTTTCTTT
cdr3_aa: CASSTLGQGVTEAFF

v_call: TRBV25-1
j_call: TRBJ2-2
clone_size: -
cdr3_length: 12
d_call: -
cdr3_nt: TGTGCCAGCAGTGAAAACACCGAGGAGCTGTTTTTT
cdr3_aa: CASSENTEELFF

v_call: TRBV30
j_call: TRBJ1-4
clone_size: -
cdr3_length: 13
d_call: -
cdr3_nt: TGTGCCTGGAGTGTACTCGCCTCTGAAAAACTGTTTTTT
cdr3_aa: CAWSVLASEKLFF

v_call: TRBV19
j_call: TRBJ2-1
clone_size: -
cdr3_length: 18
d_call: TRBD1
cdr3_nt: TGTGCCAGTAGTACTCAAAGGACAGGGATCCTCTCCTACAATGAGCAGTTCTTC
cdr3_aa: CASSTQRTGILSYNEQFF

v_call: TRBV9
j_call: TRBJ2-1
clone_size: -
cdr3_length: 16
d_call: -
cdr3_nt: TGTGCCAGCAGCGCCTTCGGGGACTCTTCCTACAATGAGCAGTTCTTC
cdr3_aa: CASSAFGDSSYNEQFF

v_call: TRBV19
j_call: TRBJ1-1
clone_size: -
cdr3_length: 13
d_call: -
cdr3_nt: TGTGCCAGTAGCGGACGGAGAGAGTCTGAAGCTTTCTTT
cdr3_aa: CASSGRRESEAFF

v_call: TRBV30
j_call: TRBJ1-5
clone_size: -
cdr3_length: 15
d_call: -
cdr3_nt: TGTGCCTGGAGTTCAGACAGGCCAGGGTTATCGCCCCAGCATTTT
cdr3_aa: CAWSSDRPGLSPQHF

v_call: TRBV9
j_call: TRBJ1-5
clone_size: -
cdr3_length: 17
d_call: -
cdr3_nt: TGTGCCAGCAGCGTAGGCTCGGGCATGGGGGGCGGTCAGCCCCAGCATTTT
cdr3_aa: CASSVGSGMGGGQPQHF

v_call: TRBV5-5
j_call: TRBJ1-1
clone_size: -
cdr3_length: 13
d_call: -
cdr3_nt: TGTGCCAGCAAAGCGGCGATGAACACTGAAGCTTTCTTT
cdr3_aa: CASKAAMNTEAFF

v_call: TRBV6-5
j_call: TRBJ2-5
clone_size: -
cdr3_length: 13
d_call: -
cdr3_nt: TGTGCCAGCACCCCGACAGTTCAAGAGACCCAGTACTTC
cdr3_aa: CASTPTVQETQYF

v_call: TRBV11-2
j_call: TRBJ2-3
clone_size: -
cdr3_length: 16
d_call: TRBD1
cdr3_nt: TGTGCCAGCAGCCCCCTCCGGACAGGGGGCACAGATACGCAGTATTTT
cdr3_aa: CASSPLRTGGTDTQYF

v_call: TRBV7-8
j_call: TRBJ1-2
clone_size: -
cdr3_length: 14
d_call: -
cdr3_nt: TGTGCCAGCATCCCAGAGGGGCAGTTCTATGGCTACACCTTC
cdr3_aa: CASIPEGQFYGYTF

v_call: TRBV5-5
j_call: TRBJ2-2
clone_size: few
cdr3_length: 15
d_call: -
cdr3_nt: TGTGCCAGCAGCTTGGCCGCTGGGCGAGTCGGGGAGCTGTTTTTT
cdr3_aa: CASSLAAGRVGELFF

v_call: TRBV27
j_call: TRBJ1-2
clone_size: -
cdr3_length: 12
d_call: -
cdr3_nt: TGTGCCAGCAGTTTCTCCGGGCATGGCTACACCTTC
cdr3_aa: CASSFSGHGYTF

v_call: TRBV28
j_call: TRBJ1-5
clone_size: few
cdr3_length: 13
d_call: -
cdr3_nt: TGTGCCAGCAGTTTAATGGCTAATCAGCCCCAGCATTTT
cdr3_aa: CASSLMANQPQHF

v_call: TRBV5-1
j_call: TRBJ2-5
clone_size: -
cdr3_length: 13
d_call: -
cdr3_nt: TGCGCCAGCAGCTTAGGGGGGGGAGAGACCCAGTACTTC
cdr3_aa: CASSLGGGETQYF

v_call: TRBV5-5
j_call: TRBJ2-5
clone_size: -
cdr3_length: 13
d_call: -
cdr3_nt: TGTGCCAGCAGTGGGGACATCGGGGAGACCCAGTACTTC
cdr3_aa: CASSGDIGETQYF

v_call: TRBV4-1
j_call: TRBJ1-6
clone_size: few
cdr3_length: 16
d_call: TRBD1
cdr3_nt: TGCGCCAGCAGCCAAGATCTTGGCGTCAGGGGGCTACCCCTCCACTTT
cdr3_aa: CASSQDLGVRGLPLHF

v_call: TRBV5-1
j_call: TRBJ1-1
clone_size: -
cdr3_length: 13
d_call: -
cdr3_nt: TGCGCCAGCAGCTTTCAAACGAACACTGAAGCTTTCTTT
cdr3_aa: CASSFQTNTEAFF

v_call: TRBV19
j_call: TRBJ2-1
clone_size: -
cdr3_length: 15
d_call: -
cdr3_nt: TGTGCCAGTAGTGTGGACGGTAGCTCCTACAATGAGCAGTTCTTC
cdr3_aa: CASSVDGSSYNEQFF

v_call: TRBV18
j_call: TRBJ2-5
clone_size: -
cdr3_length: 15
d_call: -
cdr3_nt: TGTGCCAGCTCACCACGCTTAACAGAAGAAGAGACCCAGTACTTC
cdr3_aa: CASSPRLTEEETQYF

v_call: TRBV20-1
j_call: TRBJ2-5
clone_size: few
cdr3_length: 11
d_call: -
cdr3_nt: TGCAGTGTAGAAGAGGTTGAGACCCAGTACTTC
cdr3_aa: CSVEEVETQYF

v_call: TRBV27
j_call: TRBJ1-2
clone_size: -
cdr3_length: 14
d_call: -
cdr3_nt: TGTGCCAGCAGACCATCAGGGGTGGCAAGGGGCTACACCTTC
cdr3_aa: CASRPSGVARGYTF

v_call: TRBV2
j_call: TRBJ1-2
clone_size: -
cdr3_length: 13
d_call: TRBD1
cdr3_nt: TGTGCCAGCAGTGACCAGGGGGACTATGGCTACACCTTC
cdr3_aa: CASSDQGDYGYTF

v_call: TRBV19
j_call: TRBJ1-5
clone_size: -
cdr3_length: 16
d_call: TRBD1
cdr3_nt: TGTGCCAGTAGTATTGGGGGGCGGACAGGAATGGAGCCCCAGCATTTT
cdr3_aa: CASSIGGRTGMEPQHF

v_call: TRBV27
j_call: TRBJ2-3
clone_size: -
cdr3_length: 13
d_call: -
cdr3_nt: TGTGCCAGCAGTATGGACCGTTCAGATACGCAGTATTTT
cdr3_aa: CASSMDRSDTQYF

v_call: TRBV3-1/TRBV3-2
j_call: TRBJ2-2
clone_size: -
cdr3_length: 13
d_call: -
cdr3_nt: TGTGCCAGCAGCCACCTGGGACCCGGGGAGCTGTTTTTT
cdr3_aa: CASSHLGPGELFF

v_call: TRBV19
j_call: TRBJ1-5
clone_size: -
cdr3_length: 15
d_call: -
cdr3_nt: TGTGCCAGTAGTATAACTAACAGCCCCTGGCAGCCCCAGCATTTT
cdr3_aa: CASSITNSPWQPQHF

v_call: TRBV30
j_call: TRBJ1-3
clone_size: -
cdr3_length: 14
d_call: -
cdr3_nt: TGTGCCTGGAGTGTCATTTTCTCTGGAAACACCATATATTTT
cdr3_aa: CAWSVIFSGNTIYF

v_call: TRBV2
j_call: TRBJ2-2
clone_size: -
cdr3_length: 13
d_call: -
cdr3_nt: TGTGCCAGCAACCCCCAGGGGACCGGGGAGCTGTTTTTT
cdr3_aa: CASNPQGTGELFF

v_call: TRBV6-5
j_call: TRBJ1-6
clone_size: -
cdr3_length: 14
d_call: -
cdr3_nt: TGTGCCAGCAGTAGGAGCTCCTATAATTCACCCCTCCACTTT
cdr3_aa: CASSRSSYNSPLHF

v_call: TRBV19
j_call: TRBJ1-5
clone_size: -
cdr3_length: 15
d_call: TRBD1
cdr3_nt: TGTGCCAGTAGTACCCAGGGGGCTGAAGTTCAGCCCCAGCATTTT
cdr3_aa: CASSTQGAEVQPQHF

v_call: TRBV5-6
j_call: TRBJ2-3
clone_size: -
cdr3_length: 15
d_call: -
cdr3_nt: TGTGCCAGCAGCTTAACAGGTGCCAGCACAGATACGCAGTATTTT
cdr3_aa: CASSLTGASTDTQYF

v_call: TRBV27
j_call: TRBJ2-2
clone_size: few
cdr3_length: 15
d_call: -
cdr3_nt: TGTGCCAGCACGATTCGCCCAGGGAGCACCGGGGAGCTGTTTTTT
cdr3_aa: CASTIRPGSTGELFF

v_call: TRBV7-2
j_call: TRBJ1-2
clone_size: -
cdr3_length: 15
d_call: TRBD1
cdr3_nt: TGTGCCAGCAGCTTACTGAACAGGGGGCGAGATGGCTACACCTTC
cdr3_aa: CASSLLNRGRDGYTF

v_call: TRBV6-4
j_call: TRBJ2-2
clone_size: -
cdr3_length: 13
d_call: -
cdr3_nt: TGTGCCAGCAGTACTGGGAGCACCGGGGAGCTGTTTTTT
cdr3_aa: CASSTGSTGELFF

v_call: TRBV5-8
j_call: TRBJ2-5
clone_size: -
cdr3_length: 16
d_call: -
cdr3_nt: -
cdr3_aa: CASSLVTFFGEETQYF

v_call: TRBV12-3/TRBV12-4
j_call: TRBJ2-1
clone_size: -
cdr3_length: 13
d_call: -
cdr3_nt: TGTGCCAGCAGGATCTTCCCGAACAATGAGCAGTTCTTC
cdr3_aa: CASRIFPNNEQFF

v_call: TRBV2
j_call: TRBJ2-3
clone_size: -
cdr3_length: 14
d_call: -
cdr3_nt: TGTGCCAGCAGTAAAGGGGGGGGCCTAGATACGCAGTATTTT
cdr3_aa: CASSKGGGLDTQYF

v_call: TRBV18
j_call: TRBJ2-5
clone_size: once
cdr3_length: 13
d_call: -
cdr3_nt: TGTGCCAGCTCACCCCAGGGGAAAGAGACCCAGTACTTC
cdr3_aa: CASSPQGKETQYF

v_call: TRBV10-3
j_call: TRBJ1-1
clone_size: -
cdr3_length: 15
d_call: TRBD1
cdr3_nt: TGTGCCATCAGTGGGACAGGGGATTTTAACACTGAAGCTTTCTTT
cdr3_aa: CAISGTGDFNTEAFF

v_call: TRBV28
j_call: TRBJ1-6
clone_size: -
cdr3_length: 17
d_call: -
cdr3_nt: TGTGCCAGCACGGGGGCAGAGCGGAGCTCCTATAATTCACCCCTCCACTTT
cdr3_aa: CASTGAERSSYNSPLHF

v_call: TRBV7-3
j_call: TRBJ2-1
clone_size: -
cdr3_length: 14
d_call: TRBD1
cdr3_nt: TGTGCCAGCAGCGGCGGACAGGTCGGCAATGAGCAGTTCTTC
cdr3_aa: CASSGGQVGNEQFF

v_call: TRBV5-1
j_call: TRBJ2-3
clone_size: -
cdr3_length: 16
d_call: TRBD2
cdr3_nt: TGCGCCAGCAGCCCTGGGGTAGCGGGGGGCACAGATACGCAGTATTTT
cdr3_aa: CASSPGVAGGTDTQYF

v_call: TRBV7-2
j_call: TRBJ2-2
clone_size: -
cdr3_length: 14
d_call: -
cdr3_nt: TGTGCCAGCAGCTTAGCGACGGCCACCGGGGAGCTGTTTTTT
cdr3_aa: CASSLATATGELFF

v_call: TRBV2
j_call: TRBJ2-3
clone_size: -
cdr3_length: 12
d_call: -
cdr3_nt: TGTGCCAGCAGTTACTCCACAGATACGCAGTATTTT
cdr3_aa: CASSYSTDTQYF

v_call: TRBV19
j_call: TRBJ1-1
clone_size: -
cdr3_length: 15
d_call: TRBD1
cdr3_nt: TGTGCCAGTAGTGCCCCGCGAGGGGGCCCGGCTGAAGCTTTCTTT
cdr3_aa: CASSAPRGGPAEAFF

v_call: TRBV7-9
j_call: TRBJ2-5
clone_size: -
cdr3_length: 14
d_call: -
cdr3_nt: TGTGCCAGCAGCTTATGGAGGGATACCGAGACCCAGTACTTC
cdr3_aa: CASSLWRDTETQYF

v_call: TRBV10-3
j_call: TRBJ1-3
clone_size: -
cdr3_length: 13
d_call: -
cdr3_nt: TGTGCCATCAGTGCTGGCGGTGGAAACACCATATATTTT
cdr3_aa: CAISAGGGNTIYF

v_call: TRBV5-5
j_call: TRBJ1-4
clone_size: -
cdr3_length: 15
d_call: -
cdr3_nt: TGTGCCAGCAGCTTACAGGGTACCAGAGGAGAAAAACTGTTTTTT
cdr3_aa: CASSLQGTRGEKLFF

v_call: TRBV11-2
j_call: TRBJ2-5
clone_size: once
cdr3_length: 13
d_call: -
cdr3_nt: TGTGCCAGCAGCATACCGCAGAAAGAGACCCAGTACTTC
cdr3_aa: CASSIPQKETQYF

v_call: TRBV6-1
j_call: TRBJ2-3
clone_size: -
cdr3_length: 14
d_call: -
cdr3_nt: TGTGCCAGCAGTGAAGCGCCGGGAACAGATACGCAGTATTTT
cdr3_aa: CASSEAPGTDTQYF

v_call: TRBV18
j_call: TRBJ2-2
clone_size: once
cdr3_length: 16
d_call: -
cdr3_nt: TGTGCCAGCTCACCAATCCTTTTCTCCAACACCGGGGAGCTGTTTTTT
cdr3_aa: CASSPILFSNTGELFF

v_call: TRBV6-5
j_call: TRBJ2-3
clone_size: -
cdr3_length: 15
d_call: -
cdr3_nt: TGTGCCAGCACCGTCGTACTAGTAGGGACAGATACGCAGTATTTT
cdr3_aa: CASTVVLVGTDTQYF

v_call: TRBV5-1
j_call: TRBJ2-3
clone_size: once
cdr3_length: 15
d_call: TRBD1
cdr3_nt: TGCGCCAGCAGCCTAAGAACAGGGGCCGAAGATACGCAGTATTTT
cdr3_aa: CASSLRTGAEDTQYF